This T cell receptor (beta chain) was obtained from a study of response to subunit inactivated influenza vaccine. TCRdb ran MiXCR on the RT-PCR reads and lists one entry per CDR3 protein. Of a few hundred thousand distinct CDR3 sequences detected, 20% to 25% appear once; the ten largest clones hold 10%. This clonotype has a handful of counts. No antigen is known for it. V was pared by 0 bases and J by 9 bases, with 10 bases between. Germline CDR1 is SGDLS and CDR2 is YYNGEE. This CDR3 comprises 13 residues. Study results and caveats: Researchers suggested that each seasonal influenza vaccination recruits few new T cells.

This receptor was obtained from a man between 50 and 69 years old who received an inactivated influenza vaccine. The chain carries TRBV9 and TRBJ2-1, with a weak D call TRBD2 (6 bases). Sequences were derived from PBMCs from blood, sampled less than 22 months after vaccination. This CDR3 is CASSVAAEGEQFF. The CDR3 region has the DNA TGTGCCAGCAGCGTAGCAGCGGAGGGTGAGCAGTTCTTC.